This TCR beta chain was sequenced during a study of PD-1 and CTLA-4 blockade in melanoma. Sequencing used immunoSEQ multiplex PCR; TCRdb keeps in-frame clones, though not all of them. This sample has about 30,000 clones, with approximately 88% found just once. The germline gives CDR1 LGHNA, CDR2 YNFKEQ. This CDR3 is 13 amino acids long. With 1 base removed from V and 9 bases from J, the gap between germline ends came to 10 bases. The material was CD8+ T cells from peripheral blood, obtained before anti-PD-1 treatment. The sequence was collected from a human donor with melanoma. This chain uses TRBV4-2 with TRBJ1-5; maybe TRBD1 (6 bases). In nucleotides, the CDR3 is TGTGCCAGCAGCCAAGTTGAGACAGGGCCCCAGCATTTT. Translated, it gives CASSQVETGPQHF.